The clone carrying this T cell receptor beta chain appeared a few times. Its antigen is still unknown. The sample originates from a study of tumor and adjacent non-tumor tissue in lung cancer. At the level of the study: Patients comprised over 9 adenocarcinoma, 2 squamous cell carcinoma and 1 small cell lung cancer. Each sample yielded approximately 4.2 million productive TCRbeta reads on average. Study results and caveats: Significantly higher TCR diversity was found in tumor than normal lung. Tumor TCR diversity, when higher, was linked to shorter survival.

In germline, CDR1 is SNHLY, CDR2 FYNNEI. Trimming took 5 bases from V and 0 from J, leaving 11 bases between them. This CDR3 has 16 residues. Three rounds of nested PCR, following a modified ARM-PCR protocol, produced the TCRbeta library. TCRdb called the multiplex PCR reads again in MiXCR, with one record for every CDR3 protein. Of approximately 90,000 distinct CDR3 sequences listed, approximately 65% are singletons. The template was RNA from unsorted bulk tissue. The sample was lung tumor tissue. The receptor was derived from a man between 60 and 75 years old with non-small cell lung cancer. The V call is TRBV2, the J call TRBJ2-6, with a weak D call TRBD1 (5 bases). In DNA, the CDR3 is TGTGCCAGCAGTCATGACAGTGTCTCTGGGGCCAACGTCCTGACTTTC. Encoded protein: CASSHDSVSGANVLTF.